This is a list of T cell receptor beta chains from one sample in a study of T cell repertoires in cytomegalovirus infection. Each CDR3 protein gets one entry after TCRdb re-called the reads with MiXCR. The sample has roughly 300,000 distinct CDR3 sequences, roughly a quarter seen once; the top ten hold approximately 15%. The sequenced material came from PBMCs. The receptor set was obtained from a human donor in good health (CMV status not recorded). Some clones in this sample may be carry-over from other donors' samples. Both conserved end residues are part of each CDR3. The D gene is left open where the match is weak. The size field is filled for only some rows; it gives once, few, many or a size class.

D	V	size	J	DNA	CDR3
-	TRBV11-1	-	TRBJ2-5	TGTGCCAGCAGCTTTTTCAGGGAAGAGACCCAGTACTTC	CASSFFREETQYF
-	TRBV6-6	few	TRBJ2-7	TGTGCCAGCAGTTACTCGCTGGGGTACGAGCAGTACTTC	CASSYSLGYEQYF
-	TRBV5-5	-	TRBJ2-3	TGTGCCAGCAGCACGGATTTTCCAGATACGCAGTATTTT	CASSTDFPDTQYF
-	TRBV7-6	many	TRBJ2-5	TGTGCCAGCAGTCCCCCCCCGGGTTTTTGGACCCAGTACTTC	CASSPPPGFWTQYF
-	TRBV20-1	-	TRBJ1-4	TGCAGTGCTAGTGAGAGAACTAATGAAAAACTGTTTTTT	CSASERTNEKLFF
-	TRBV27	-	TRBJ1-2	TGTGCCAGCAGTTTATCTGGGCGGGTCTCCTATGGCTACACCTTC	CASSLSGRVSYGYTF
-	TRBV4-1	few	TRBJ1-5	TGCGCCAGCAGCCAAGGTCGGCACAGCAATCAGCCCCAGCATTTT	CASSQGRHSNQPQHF
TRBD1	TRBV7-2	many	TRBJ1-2	TGTGCCAGCAGCTTAGAGGGACAGGGGACTCGCTACACCTTC	CASSLEGQGTRYTF
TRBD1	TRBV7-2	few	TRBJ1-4	TGTGCCAGCAGCACGAACAGGGGTTCCGGAAAACTGTTTTTT	CASSTNRGSGKLFF
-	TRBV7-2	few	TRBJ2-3	TGTGCCAGCAGCTTAATGGGTTCCCAGTATTTT	CASSLMGSQYF